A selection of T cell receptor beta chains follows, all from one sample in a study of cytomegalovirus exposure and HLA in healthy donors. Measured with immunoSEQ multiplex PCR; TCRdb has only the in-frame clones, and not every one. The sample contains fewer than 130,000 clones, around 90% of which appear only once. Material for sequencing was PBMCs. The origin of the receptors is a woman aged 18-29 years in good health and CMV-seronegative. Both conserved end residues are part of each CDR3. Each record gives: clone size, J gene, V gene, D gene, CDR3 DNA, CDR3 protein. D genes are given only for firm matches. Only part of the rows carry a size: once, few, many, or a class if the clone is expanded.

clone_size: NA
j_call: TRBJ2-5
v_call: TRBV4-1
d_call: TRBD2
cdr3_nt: TGCGCCAGCAGCCAAGCAGCGGGGGAATACACCCAGTACTTC
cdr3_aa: CASSQAAGEYTQYF

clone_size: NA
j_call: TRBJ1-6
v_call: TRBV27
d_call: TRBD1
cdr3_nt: TGTGCCAGCAGGGGACAGATAAATTCACCCCTCCACTTT
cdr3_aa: CASRGQINSPLHF

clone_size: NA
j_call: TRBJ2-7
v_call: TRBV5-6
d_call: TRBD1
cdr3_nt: TGTGCCAGCAGCTCCACTACACCCGGGACAGTCTACGAGCAGTACTTC
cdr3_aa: CASSSTTPGTVYEQYF

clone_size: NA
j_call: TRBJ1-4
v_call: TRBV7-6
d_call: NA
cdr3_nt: TGTGCCAGCAGCCAGGGGCGGACTAATGAAAAACTGTTTTTT
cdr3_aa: CASSQGRTNEKLFF

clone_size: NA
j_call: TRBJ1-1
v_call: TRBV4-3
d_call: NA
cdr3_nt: TGCGCCAGCAGCCAAGGTTCCGCTGAAGCTTTCTTT
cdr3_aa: CASSQGSAEAFF

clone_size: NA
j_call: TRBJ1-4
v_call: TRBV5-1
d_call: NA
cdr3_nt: TGCGCCAGCAGTCCCTCGGGAGGGACTAATGAAAAACTGTTTTTT
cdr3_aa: CASSPSGGTNEKLFF

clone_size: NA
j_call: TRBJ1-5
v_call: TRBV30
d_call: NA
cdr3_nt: TGTGCCTGGAGTGGAGGGGCCTGGGGACTGAATCAGCCCCAGCATTTT
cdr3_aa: CAWSGGAWGLNQPQHF

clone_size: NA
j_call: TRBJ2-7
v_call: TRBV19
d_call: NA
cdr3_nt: TGTGCCAGTAGTTTAAGCACCTCGGCCTACGAGCAGTACTTC
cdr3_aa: CASSLSTSAYEQYF

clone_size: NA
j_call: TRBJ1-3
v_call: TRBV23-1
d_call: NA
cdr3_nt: TGCGCCAGCAACCGGGACATAAGCGGCGGGGGAAACACCATATATTTT
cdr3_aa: CASNRDISGGGNTIYF

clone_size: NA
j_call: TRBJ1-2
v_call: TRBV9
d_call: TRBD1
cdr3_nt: TGTGCCAGCAGCGTACAGACAGGGGGCGGCTATGGCTACACCTTC
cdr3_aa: CASSVQTGGGYGYTF

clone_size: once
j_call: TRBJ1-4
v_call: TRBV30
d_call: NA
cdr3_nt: TGTTCGTTGAGGATGATCCGTTCGAATGAAAAACTGTTTTTT
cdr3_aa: CSLRMIRSNEKLFF

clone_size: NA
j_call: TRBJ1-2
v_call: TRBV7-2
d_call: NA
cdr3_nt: TGTGCCAGCAGCCCGGGGACACTTAACTATGGCTACACCTTC
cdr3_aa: CASSPGTLNYGYTF

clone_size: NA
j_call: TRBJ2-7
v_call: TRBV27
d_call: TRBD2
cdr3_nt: TGTGCCAGCAGTTTACAAGCGGGGGCGAGGAACGAGCAGTACTTC
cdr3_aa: CASSLQAGARNEQYF

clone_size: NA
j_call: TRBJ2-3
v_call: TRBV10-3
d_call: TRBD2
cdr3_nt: TGTGCCATCAGTGAGTCGGATAGCGGGCACCCCACAGATACGCAGTATTTT
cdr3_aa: CAISESDSGHPTDTQYF

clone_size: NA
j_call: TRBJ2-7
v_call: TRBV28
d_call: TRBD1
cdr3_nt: TGTGCCAGCAGTTACCCCGACAGGGGGATCTACGAGCAGTACTTC
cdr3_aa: CASSYPDRGIYEQYF

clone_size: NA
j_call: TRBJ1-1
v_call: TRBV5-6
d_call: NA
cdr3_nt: TGTGCCAGCAGCATGACATACACTGAAGCTTTCTTT
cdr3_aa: CASSMTYTEAFF

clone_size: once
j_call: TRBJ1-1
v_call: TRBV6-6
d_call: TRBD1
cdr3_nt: TGTGCCAGCAGTTGGGACAGGGCGGGTGAAGCTTTCTTT
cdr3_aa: CASSWDRAGEAFF

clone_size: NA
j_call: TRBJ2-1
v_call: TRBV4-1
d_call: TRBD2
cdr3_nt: TGCGCCAGCAGCCAAGAAAGGCTAGCGGGGGGGAGCTCCTACAATGAGCAGTTCTTC
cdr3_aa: CASSQERLAGGSSYNEQFF

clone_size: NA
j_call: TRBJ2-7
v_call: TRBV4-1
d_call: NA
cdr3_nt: TGCGCCAGCAGCCCCTCCGCGGTTGGTTTGGAGCAGTACTTC
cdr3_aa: CASSPSAVGLEQYF

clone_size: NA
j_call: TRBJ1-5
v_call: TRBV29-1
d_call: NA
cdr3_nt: TGCAGCGTTGAAGGAGACAATCAGCCCCAGCATTTT
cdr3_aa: CSVEGDNQPQHF

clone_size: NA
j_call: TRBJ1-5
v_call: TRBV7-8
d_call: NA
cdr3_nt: TGTGCCAGCAGCTTAGAAGCCCCGGTATATAGCAATCAGCCCCAGCATTTT
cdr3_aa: CASSLEAPVYSNQPQHF

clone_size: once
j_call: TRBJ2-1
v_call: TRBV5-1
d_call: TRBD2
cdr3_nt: TGCGCCAGCAGCCCGACTAGCGGGAGCTACAATGAGCAGTTCTTC
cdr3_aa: CASSPTSGSYNEQFF

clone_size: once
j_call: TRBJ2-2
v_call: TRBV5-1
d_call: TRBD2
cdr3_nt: TGCGCCAGCAGCTTCGACCCGCCTGGGAGCGGGAGGGCCTCCGGGGAGCTGTTTTTT
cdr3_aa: CASSFDPPGSGRASGELFF

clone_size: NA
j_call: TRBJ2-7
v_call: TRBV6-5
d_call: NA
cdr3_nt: TGTGCCAGCAGTTACGCTCCGGGGTACGAGCAGTACTTC
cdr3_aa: CASSYAPGYEQYF

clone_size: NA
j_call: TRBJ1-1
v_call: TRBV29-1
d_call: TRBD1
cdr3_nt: TGCAGCGTTGCATGGACAGGCAACACTGAAGCTTTCTTT
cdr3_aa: CSVAWTGNTEAFF

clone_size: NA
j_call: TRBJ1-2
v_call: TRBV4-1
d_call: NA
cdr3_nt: TGCGCCAGCAGCCAAGACCAGGGCGTATATGGCTACACCTTC
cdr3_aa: CASSQDQGVYGYTF

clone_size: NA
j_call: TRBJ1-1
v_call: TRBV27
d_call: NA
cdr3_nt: TGTGCCAGCAGTTTAGGAGGGGCGAACACTGAAGCTTTCTTT
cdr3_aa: CASSLGGANTEAFF

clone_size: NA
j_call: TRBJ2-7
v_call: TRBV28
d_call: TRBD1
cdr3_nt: TGTGCCAGCAGTCTAGGGGGCCGTTCCTACGAGCAGTACTTC
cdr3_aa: CASSLGGRSYEQYF

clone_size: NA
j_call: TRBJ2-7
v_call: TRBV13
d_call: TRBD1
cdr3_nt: TGTGCCAGCAGCCTAAGGACAGGGAGGAGCTCCTACGAGCAGTACTTC
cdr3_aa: CASSLRTGRSSYEQYF

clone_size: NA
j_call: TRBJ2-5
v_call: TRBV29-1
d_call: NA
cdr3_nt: TGCAGCGTTGCGGACAAAGAGACCCAGTACTTC
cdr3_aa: CSVADKETQYF

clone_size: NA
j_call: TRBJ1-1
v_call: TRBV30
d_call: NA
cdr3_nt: TGTGCCTGGACAGGGAACCCGAACACTGAAGCTTTCTTT
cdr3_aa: CAWTGNPNTEAFF

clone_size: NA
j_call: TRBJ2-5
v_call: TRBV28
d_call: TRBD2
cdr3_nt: TGTGCCAGCAGTTTTGAGCCCCCTCTGACTAGCGGGCAAGAGACCCAGTACTTC
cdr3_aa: CASSFEPPLTSGQETQYF

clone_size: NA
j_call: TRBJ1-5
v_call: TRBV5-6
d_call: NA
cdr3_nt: TGTGCCAGCAGCTTGGGGGGGGAGCCCCAGCATTTT
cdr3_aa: CASSLGGEPQHF

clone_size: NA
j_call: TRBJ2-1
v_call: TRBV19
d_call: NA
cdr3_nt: TGTGCCAGTACCCCCGTTTCGGCGGACTCCTACAATGAGCAGTTCTTC
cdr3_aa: CASTPVSADSYNEQFF

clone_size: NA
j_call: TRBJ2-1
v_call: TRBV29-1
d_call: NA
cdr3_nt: TGCAGCGTTTCGGGGGGGACAGGGTCCTACAATGAGCAGTTCTTC
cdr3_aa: CSVSGGTGSYNEQFF

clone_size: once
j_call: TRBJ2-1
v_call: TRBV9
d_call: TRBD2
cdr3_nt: TGTGCCAGCAGCGCTATACTAGCGGGAGGTAATGAGCAGTTCTTC
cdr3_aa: CASSAILAGGNEQFF

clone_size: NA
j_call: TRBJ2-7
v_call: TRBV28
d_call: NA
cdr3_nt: TGTGCCAGCACCAAAGGCGGGGGCGGCTACGAGCAGTACTTC
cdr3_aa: CASTKGGGGYEQYF

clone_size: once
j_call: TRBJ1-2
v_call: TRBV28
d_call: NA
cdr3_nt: TGTGCCAGCAGGTTCGCTCCGGGGAGCAGGGGCTCTTCTGGCTACACCTTC
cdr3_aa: CASRFAPGSRGSSGYTF

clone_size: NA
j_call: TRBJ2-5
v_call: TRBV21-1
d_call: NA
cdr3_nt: TGTGCCAGCAGCAAAGTTGGGGTCGCGGGAGAGGTAGAGACCCAGTACTTC
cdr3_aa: CASSKVGVAGEVETQYF

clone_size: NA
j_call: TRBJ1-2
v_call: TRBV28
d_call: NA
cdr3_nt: TGTGCCAGTTCGACAGGAAATAACTATGGCTACACCTTC
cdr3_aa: CASSTGNNYGYTF

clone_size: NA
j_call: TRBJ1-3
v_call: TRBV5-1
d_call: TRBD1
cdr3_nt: TGCGCCAGCAGCTTGGAGACAGGGCGAAACACCATATATTTT
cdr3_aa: CASSLETGRNTIYF

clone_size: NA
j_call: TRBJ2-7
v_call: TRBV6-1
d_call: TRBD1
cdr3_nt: TGTGCCAGCAGTGAACACAGGGGCTACGAGCAGTACTTC
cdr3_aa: CASSEHRGYEQYF

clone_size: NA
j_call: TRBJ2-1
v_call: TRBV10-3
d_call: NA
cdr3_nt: TGTGCCATCAGTGATAGGTCAGGTTCCTACAATGAGCAGTTCTTC
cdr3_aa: CAISDRSGSYNEQFF

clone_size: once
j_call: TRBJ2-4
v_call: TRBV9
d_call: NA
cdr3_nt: TGTGCCAGCAGTGGCGGACTAGCCAAAAACATTCAGTACTTC
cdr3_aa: CASSGGLAKNIQYF

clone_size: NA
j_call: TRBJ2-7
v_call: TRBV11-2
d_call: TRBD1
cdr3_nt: TGTGCCAGCAGCCCCCACAGGGGCCCCTCCTACGAGCAGTACTTC
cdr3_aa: CASSPHRGPSYEQYF

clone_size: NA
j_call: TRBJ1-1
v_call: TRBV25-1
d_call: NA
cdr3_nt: TGTGCCAGCAACGCGGGAGACACTGAAGCTTTCTTT
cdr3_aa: CASNAGDTEAFF

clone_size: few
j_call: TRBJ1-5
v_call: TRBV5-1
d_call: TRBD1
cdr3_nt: TGCGCCAGCAGTCATAGGGACAGTCAGCCCCAGCATTTT
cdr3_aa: CASSHRDSQPQHF

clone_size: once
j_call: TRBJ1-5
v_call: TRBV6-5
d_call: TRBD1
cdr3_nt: TGTGCCAGCTCCCAGGGGGCCGATCAGCCCCAGCATTTT
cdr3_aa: CASSQGADQPQHF

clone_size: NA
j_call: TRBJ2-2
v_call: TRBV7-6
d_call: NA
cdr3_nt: TGTGCCAGCAGCTTAGGCAGGAACACCGGGGAGCTGTTTTTT
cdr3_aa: CASSLGRNTGELFF

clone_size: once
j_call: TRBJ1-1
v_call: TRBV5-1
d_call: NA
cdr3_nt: TGCGCCAGCAGCTTGGCCGGAGGGGCGAACACTGAAGCTTTCTTT
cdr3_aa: CASSLAGGANTEAFF

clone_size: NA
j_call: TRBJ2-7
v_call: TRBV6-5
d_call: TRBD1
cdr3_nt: TGTGCCAGCAGTTACTCGGCACAGGGGTCCTACGAGCAGTACTTC
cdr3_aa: CASSYSAQGSYEQYF

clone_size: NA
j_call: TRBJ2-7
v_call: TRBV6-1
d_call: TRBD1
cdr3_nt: TGTGCCACTTGGGACAGGGGACGTGGGGAGCAGTACTTC
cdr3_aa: CATWDRGRGEQYF

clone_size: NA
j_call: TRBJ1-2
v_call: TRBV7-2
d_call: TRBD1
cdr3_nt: TGTGCCAGCAGCCCGGACAGGGACTATGGCTACACCTTC
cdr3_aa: CASSPDRDYGYTF